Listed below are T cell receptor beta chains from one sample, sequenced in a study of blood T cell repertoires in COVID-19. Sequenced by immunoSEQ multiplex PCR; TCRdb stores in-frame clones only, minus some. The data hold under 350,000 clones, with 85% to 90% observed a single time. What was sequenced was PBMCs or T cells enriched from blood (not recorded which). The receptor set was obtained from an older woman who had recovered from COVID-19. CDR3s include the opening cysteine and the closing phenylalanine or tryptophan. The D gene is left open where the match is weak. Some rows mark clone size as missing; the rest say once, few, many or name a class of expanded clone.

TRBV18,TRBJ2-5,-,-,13,TGTGCCAGCTCACACGACAGACAAGAGACCCAGTACTTC,CASSHDRQETQYF
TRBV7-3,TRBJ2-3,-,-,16,TGTGCCAGCAGCTTATTAGGGGGGACTAACCCGGATACGCAGTATTTT,CASSLLGGTNPDTQYF
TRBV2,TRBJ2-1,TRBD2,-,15,TGTGCCCCACTCTCTAGCGGGAGGGTATGGGGTGAGCAGTTCTTC,CAPLSSGRVWGEQFF
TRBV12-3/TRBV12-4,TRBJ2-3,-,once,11,TGTGCCAGCAGTTTCGGTGATACGCAGTATTTT,CASSFGDTQYF
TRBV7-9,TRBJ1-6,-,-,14,TGTGCCAGCAGCTCTACAGGGAGTGGGTCACCCCTCCACTTT,CASSSTGSGSPLHF
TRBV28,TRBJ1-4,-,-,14,TGTGCCAGCAGTTTAATGGGGAGTAGTGAAAAACTGTTTTTT,CASSLMGSSEKLFF
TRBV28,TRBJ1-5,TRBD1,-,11,TGTGCCAGCAGTCTTCGGGACAGCCAGCATTTT,CASSLRDSQHF
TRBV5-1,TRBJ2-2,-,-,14,TGCGCCAGCAGCTTAACGACTCCTACCGGGGAGCTGTTTTTT,CASSLTTPTGELFF
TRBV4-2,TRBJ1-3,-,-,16,TGTGCCAGCAGCCCGAGAATACAGGGACCTGGAAACACCATATATTTT,CASSPRIQGPGNTIYF
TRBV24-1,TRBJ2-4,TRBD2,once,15,TGTGCCACCAGTGAGACTAGCGGAGCCAAAAACATTCAGTACTTC,CATSETSGAKNIQYF
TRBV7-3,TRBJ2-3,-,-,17,TGTGCCAGCAGCTTAAAGGGCAGCGGCAGTTACACAGATACGCAGTATTTT,CASSLKGSGSYTDTQYF
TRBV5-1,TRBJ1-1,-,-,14,TGCGCCAGCAGCTTGTTGGACAGGAACACTGAAGCTTTCTTT,CASSLLDRNTEAFF
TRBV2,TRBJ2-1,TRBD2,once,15,TGTGCCAGCAGCCGGGGGGTAGCGATCTACAATGAGCAGTTCTTC,CASSRGVAIYNEQFF
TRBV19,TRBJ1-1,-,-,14,TGTGCCAGTAGTATACGGGACACCAACACTGAAGCTTTCTTT,CASSIRDTNTEAFF
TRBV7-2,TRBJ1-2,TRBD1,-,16,TGTGCCAGCAGCTTGGTCGGTATAACAGGGGCAAGTGGCTACACCTTC,CASSLVGITGASGYTF
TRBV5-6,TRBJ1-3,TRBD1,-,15,TGTGCCAGCAGGCTTGCAGGGGGAGTTGGAAACACCATATATTTT,CASRLAGGVGNTIYF
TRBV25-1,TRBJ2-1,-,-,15,TGTGCCAGCAGTGCAGGGGCAGGCCGGGGGGATGAGCAGTTCTTC,CASSAGAGRGDEQFF
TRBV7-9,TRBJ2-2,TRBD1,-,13,TGTGCCTACAGGGGCGGGTCCACCGGGGAGCTGTTTTTT,CAYRGGSTGELFF
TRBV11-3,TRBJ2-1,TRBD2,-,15,TGTGCCAGCAGCTTAGATGCGGGGGTCTTGAATGAGCAGTTCTTC,CASSLDAGVLNEQFF
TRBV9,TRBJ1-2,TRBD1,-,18,TGTGCCAGCAGCGCCCATCCCGGGGGACAGACCCTAATAGGCGGCTACACCTTC,CASSAHPGGQTLIGGYTF